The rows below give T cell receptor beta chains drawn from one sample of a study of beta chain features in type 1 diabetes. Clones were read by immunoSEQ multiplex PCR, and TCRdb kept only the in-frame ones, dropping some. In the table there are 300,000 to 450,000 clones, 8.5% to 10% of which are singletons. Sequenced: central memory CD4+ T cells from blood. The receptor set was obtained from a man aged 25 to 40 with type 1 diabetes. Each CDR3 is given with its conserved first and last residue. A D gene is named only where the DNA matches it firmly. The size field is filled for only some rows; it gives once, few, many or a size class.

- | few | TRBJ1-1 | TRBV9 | CASSAIGPNTEAFF | TGTGCCAGCAGCGCTATCGGACCGAACACTGAAGCTTTCTTT
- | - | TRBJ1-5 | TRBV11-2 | CASSLALRVDNQPQHF | TGTGCCAGCAGCTTAGCGCTCAGAGTGGACAATCAGCCCCAGCATTTT
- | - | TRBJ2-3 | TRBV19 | CASRWGQGTDTQYF | TGTGCCAGTAGGTGGGGGCAGGGCACAGATACGCAGTATTTT
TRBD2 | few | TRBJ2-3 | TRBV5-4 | CASSQLAGDTQYF | TGTGCCAGCAGTCAACTAGCGGGAGATACGCAGTATTTT
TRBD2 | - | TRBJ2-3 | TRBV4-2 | CASSQESTSGTSTDTQYF | TGTGCCAGCAGCCAAGAGTCGACTAGCGGGACTAGCACAGATACGCAGTATTTT
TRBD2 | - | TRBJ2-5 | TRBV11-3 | CASSFTSGSETQYF | TGTGCCAGCAGCTTTACTAGCGGGAGTGAGACCCAGTACTTC
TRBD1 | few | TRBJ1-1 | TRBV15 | CATSRDPGGEDEAFF | TGTGCCACCAGCAGAGATCCAGGGGGCGAGGATGAAGCTTTCTTT
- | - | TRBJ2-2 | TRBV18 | CASSPFTGELFF | TGTGCCAGCTCACCTTTCACCGGGGAGCTGTTTTTT
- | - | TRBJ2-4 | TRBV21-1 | CASSKERAGDWDIQYF | TGTGCCAGCAGCAAAGAGCGTGCGGGGGATTGGGACATTCAGTACTTC
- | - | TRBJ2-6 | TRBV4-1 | CASSLRGNYGANVLTF | TGCGCCAGCAGCTTAAGGGGGAACTATGGAGCCAACGTCCTGACTTTC
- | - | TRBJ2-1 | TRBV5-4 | CASSLGRGDLFF | TGTGCCAGCAGCTTGGGCAGGGGGGATTTGTTCTTC
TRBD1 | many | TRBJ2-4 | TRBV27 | CASRTGTATRSIQYF | TGTGCCAGTAGAACCGGGACAGCCACTAGGAGCATTCAGTACTTC
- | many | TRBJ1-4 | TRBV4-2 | CASSTHEGGPNEKLFF | TGTGCCAGCAGCACCCATGAGGGAGGCCCTAATGAAAAACTGTTTTTT
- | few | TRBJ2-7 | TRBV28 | CASITPGTNYEQYF | TGTGCCAGCATTACCCCCGGGACAAACTACGAGCAGTACTTC
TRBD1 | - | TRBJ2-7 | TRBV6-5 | CASSRPGQGTYEQYF | TGTGCCAGCAGCCGCCCGGGACAGGGGACCTACGAGCAGTACTTC
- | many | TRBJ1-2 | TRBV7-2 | CASSPNRGLGNYGYTF | TGTGCCAGCAGCCCAAATCGGGGGCTGGGAAACTATGGCTACACCTTC
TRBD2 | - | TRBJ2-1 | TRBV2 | CASARESYNEQFF | TGTGCCAGCGCGCGGGAGTCCTACAATGAGCAGTTCTTC
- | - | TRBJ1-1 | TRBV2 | CASRRGPNTEAFF | TGTGCCAGCAGGCGGGGACCGAACACTGAAGCTTTCTTT
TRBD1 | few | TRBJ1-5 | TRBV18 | CASSPRQTGDQPQHF | TGTGCCAGCTCACCACGTCAGACAGGGGATCAGCCCCAGCATTTT
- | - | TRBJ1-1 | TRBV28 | CASSSEGLGVATEAFF | TGTGCCAGCAGTTCCGAGGGGCTTGGGGTGGCCACTGAAGCTTTCTTT
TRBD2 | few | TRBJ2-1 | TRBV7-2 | CASSLGLAGVEQFF | TGTGCCAGCAGCTTAGGACTAGCGGGAGTTGAGCAGTTCTTC
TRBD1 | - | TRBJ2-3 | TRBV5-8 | CASSPWTGTGGFTDTQYF | TGTGCCAGCAGCCCCTGGACGGGAACAGGGGGTTTTACAGATACGCAGTATTTT
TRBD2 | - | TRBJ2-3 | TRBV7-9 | CASSLDTTSDYTDTQYF | TGTGCCAGCAGCTTAGATACGACTAGCGATTACACAGATACGCAGTATTTT
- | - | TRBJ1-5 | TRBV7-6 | CASSSGGGSNQPQHF | TGTGCCAGCAGCTCCGGAGGGGGTAGCAATCAGCCCCAGCATTTT
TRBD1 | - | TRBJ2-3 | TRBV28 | CASSIQGWGDTQYF | TGTGCCAGCAGTATACAGGGGTGGGGCGATACGCAGTATTTT
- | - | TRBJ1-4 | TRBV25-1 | CASQRMGGTNEKLFF | TGTGCCAGCCAAAGGATGGGGGGAACTAATGAAAAACTGTTTTTT
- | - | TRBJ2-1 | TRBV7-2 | CASSQDSQLPTFF | TGTGCCAGCAGCCAGGACAGCCAACTACCAACGTTCTTC
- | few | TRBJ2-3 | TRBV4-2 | CASSQDSPDDTQYF | TGTGCCAGCAGCCAAGACTCCCCCGACGATACGCAGTATTTT
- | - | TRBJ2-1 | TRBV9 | CASSVTPHHGYNEQFF | TGTGCCAGCAGCGTTACGCCTCACCACGGGTACAATGAGCAGTTCTTC
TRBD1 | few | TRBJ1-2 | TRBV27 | CASSLGQGARFGYTF | TGTGCCAGCAGTTTAGGGCAGGGGGCGAGGTTTGGCTACACCTTC
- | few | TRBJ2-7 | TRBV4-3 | CASSQAASRGLGQYF | TGCGCCAGCAGCCAAGCGGCTAGCCGGGGGTTGGGGCAGTACTTC
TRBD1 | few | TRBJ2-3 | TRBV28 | CASNKQGADTQYF | TGTGCCAGCAACAAACAGGGGGCAGATACGCAGTATTTT
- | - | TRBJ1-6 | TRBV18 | CASSRTPPVGDSPLHF | TGTGCCAGCTCACGGACACCCCCTGTGGGTGATTCACCCCTCCACTTT
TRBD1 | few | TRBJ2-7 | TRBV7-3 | CASSPGGVEQYF | TGTGCCAGCAGCCCAGGGGGCGTCGAGCAGTACTTC
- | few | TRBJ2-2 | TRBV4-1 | CASSRDQRVGELFF | TGCGCCAGCAGCCGGGACCAGCGGGTCGGGGAGCTGTTTTTT
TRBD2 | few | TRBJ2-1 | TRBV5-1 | CASSFPSGSQGDEQFF | TGCGCCAGCAGCTTCCCTAGCGGGAGCCAGGGCGATGAGCAGTTCTTC
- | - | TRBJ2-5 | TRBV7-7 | CASSPTTVETQYF | TGTGCTAGCAGCCCGACCACAGTGGAGACCCAGTACTTC
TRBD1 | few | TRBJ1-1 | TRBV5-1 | CASSQGDTEAFF | TGCGCCAGCAGCCAGGGGGACACTGAAGCTTTCTTT
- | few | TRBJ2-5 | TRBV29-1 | CSVVDLGGETQYF | TGCAGCGTTGTTGATCTAGGTGGGGAGACCCAGTACTTC